A selection of T cell receptor beta chains follows, all from one sample in a study of beta chain features in type 1 diabetes. This table comes from immunoSEQ multiplex PCR, and its TCRdb copy is limited to in-frame clones, with some not included. The sample contains about 170,000 clones, approximately 7.8% of which appear only once. The source material was central memory CD4+ T cells from blood. The source of these receptors is a woman in her thirties or forties with type 1 diabetes. The CDR3 runs from the conserved cysteine through the conserved F or W. A D gene is named only where the DNA matches it firmly. Part of the rows lack a size; the others show once, few, many or a class for expanded clones.

d_call j_call v_call clone_size cdr3_aa cdr3_nt
TRBD1 TRBJ2-7 TRBV27 . CASSHQRTGVQDEQYF TGTGCCAGCAGTCACCAGCGGACAGGGGTTCAGGACGAGCAGTACTTC
. TRBJ1-1 TRBV4-3 few CASSQGVRTEAFF TGCGCCAGCAGCCAAGGCGTGCGGACTGAAGCTTTCTTT
. TRBJ1-2 TRBV5-6 . CASSPGVLNYGYTF TGTGCCAGCAGCCCTGGAGTGCTTAACTATGGCTACACCTTC
. TRBJ2-3 TRBV5-4 . CASSLAETDTQYF TGTGCCAGCAGCTTGGCTGAGACAGATACGCAGTATTTT
. TRBJ2-5 TRBV9 few CASSVVGQVQETQYF TGTGCCAGCAGCGTAGTGGGCCAGGTCCAAGAGACCCAGTACTTC
. TRBJ2-7 TRBV7-8 . CASSLAVQGGEQYF TGTGCCAGCAGCTTAGCAGTGCAGGGTGGTGAGCAGTACTTC
. TRBJ2-2 TRBV7-9 few CASSYVTSGSGELFF TGTGCCAGCAGCTATGTGACTAGTGGCTCCGGGGAGCTGTTTTTT
. TRBJ2-1 TRBV7-9 . CASSFNYNEQFF TGTGCCAGCAGCTTTAACTACAATGAGCAGTTCTTC
TRBD2 TRBJ2-1 TRBV9 few CASSVGGGNEQFF TGTGCCAGCAGCGTAGGCGGGGGGAATGAGCAGTTCTTC
. TRBJ2-7 TRBV7-2 few CASSSQGNEQYF TGTGCCAGCAGCTCCCAGGGGAACGAGCAGTACTTC
TRBD1 TRBJ1-3 TRBV14 few CASSQGTASGNTIYF TGTGCCAGCAGCCAGGGGACAGCCTCTGGAAACACCATATATTTT
. TRBJ2-2 TRBV29-1 . CSALGHFGELFF TGCAGCGCCCTAGGACATTTCGGGGAGCTGTTTTTT
. TRBJ2-5 TRBV20-1 few CSARSLGTQYF TGCAGTGCTAGAAGTCTAGGGACCCAGTACTTC
. TRBJ1-4 TRBV20-1 few CGGQSNEKLFF TGCGGCGGACAGAGTAATGAAAAACTGTTTTTT
TRBD2 TRBJ2-1 TRBV14 few CASSRGTSGINEQFF TGTGCCAGCAGTCGGGGGACTAGCGGGATCAATGAGCAGTTCTTC
TRBD1 TRBJ2-5 TRBV5-1 . CASGVQGGETQYF TGCGCCAGCGGAGTACAGGGGGGAGAGACCCAGTACTTC
TRBD2 TRBJ2-3 TRBV2 few CATREATDTQYF TGTGCCACCCGGGAGGCCACAGATACGCAGTATTTT
TRBD2 TRBJ2-3 TRBV5-4 . CASSSPQTSGTADTQYF TGTGCCAGCAGCTCTCCTCAGACTAGCGGGACGGCGGATACGCAGTATTTT
. TRBJ1-1 TRBV6-5 few CASSSAQGNTEAFF TGTGCCAGCAGTTCAGCACAGGGGAACACTGAAGCTTTCTTT
. TRBJ1-2 TRBV6-1 . CASSLDREYGYTF TGTGCCAGCAGTTTAGACAGAGAGTATGGCTACACCTTC
. TRBJ1-5 TRBV15 . CATSRVSSSNQPQHF TGTGCCACCAGCAGAGTATCCAGTAGCAATCAGCCCCAGCATTTT
. TRBJ1-1 TRBV27 . CASTDSTNTEAFF TGTGCCAGCACCGACAGCACGAACACTGAAGCTTTCTTT
. TRBJ1-2 TRBV16 . CASSQMMRDPYGYTF TGTGCCAGCAGCCAAATGATGAGGGATCCCTATGGCTACACCTTC
. TRBJ2-5 TRBV18 few CASSPGLDQETQYF TGTGCCAGCTCACCGGGACTGGACCAAGAGACCCAGTACTTC